This TCR beta chain was observed in a study of post-analysis software for immune sequencing data. In germline, CDR1 is LGHNA, CDR2 YNFKEQ. V was shortened by 0 bases and J by 1 base, with 9 bases between the two germline ends. The CDR3 has 15 residues. This clonotype was recorded at least ten times. What it recognizes is unknown. TCR beta libraries were prepared from cDNA with unique molecular identifiers. TCRdb recomputed calls from the PCR reads with MiXCR, one row per CDR3 protein. Of roughly 170,000 distinct CDR3 sequences listed, approximately 31% are singletons. Whole-study findings and limits: Strong co-clustering by F measure was seen for same-batch samples. Patients showed TRBV5-6, TRBV5-1 and TRBV20-1 among about five TRBV segments more frequent than in controls.

The specimen was blood. The chain recombines TRBV4-2 with TRBJ1-2, with D unresolved. The TCR sequence derives from a girl aged 5-17 years with multiple sclerosis. DNA of the CDR3: TGTGCCAGCAGCCAAGAACTCGCTTTTAACTATGGCTACACCTTC. Amino acids: CASSQELAFNYGYTF.